The clone carrying this T cell receptor (beta chain) has at least ten counts. Its cognate antigen is unknown. Building of the TCR beta libraries involved iRepertoire HTBI primers and Arm-PCR of CDR3 regions. As processed by the authors: Samples jointly harbored 62 TRBV and over 13 TRBJ segments. MiXCR, applied by TCRdb to the multiplex PCR reads, yields one record per CDR3 protein. The V and J calls come from TCRdb's annotation, not from the publication. The table has about 560,000 distinct CDR3 sequences, about 16% seen once. This record belongs to a study of regulatory T cells in long-lasting Graves disease. Points from the study as a whole: Newly diagnosed Graves' patients had higher TCR diversity than persistent ones.

Germline lookup yields CDR1 DFQATT and CDR2 SNEGSKA (reference sequence). The germline V and J ends were trimmed by 3 bases and 2 bases, with 10 bases remaining between them. The CDR3 runs to 13 residues. Time point specified: newly diagnosed GD, antithyroid drugs for less than 3 months. Isolated PBMC RNA provided the starting material for the TCR library. In addition, the sample was reused for a study of T cells in Graves' hyperthyroidism and ophthalmopathy.

This TCR derives from a man aged 18-30 years with Graves disease. The chain is built from TRBV20-1 and TRBJ1-1; a possible D gene is TRBD1 (6 bases). This material consisted of peripheral blood mononuclear cells (PBMCs), taken at new diagnosis, from a patient treated with antithyroid drugs. The CDR3 DNA follows: TGCAGTGCTAGTAGACAGGCCAACACTGAAGCTTTCTTT. Its translation: CSASRQANTEAFF.